This T cell receptor (beta chain) comes out of a study of blood T cell repertoires in COVID-19. Trimming removed 4 bases from V and 7 bases from J, with 20 bases in between. Germline V lookup: CDR1 SGHRS, CDR2 YFSETQ. This CDR3 has 16 residues. In the source study's methods: Nucleated cell counts were estimated from reference gene primer amplification. Method: immunoSEQ multiplex PCR; TCRdb's copy keeps in-frame clones and lacks some. Clonal size and the V and J genes are those of that table, whereas D and trimming came from the DNA. The profile covers under 500,000 clones, with around nine tenths appearing a single time and 4% to 5.5% taken by the ten largest.

The chain couples TRBV5-1 to TRBJ1-4; perhaps TRBD1 as D (6 bases). The origin of this receptor is a woman aged 25 to 39 with acute or convalescent COVID-19. What was sequenced was peripheral blood. The CDR3 loop reads CASSHGGQTRLEKLFF. CDR3 sequence (DNA): TGCGCCAGCAGCCACGGAGGACAGACCCGACTTGAAAAACTGTTTTTT.